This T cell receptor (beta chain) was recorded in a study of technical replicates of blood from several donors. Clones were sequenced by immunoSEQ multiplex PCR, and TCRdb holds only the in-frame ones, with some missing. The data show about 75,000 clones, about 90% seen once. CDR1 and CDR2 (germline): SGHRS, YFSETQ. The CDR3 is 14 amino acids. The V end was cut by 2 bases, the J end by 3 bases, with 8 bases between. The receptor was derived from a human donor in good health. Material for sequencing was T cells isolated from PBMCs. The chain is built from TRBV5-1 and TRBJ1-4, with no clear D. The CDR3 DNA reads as TGCGCCAGCAGCTTAACAGTGTCTAATGAAAAACTGTTTTTT. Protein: CASSLTVSNEKLFF.